This TCR beta chain was profiled in a study of liver allograft versus peripheral blood T cells. Looking at the study overall: In transplanted livers, T cell receptor repertoires were compared with those found in the recipients' peripheral blood.

This clonotype is termed medium-sized (0.01 to 0.1%). TCRdb re-derived calls from the reads in MiXCR, one entry per CDR3 protein. The sample has fewer than 15,000 distinct CDR3 sequences, approximately 19% seen once; the top ten hold around 13%. The CDR3 spans 15 residues. Per the germline V gene, CDR1 is KGHSH and CDR2 is LQKENI. V lost 3 bases and J 0 bases, leaving 9 bases between the germline ends. The chain uses TRBV18 and TRBJ2-1, with D tentatively TRBD1 (5 bases). The TCR comes from a human patient who had a liver transplant. The graft donor may have contributed some T cells. Here the CDR3 reads CASSPRQSSYNEQFF. CDR3 DNA: TGTGCCAGCTCACCGAGACAGTCCTCCTACAATGAGCAGTTCTTC.